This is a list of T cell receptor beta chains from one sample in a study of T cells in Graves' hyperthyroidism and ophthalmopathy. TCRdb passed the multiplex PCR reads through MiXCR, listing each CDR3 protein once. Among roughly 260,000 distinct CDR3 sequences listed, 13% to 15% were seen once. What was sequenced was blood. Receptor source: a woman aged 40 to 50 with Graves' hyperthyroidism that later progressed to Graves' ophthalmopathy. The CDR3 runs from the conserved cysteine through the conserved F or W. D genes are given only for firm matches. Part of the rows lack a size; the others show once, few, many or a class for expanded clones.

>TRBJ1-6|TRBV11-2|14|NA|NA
CASSLATLSSPLHF
TGTGCCAGCAGCTTAGCCACTCTGAGTTCACCCCTCCACTTT
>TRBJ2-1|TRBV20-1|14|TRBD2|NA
CSAKTSGNYNEQFF
TGCAGTGCTAAGACTAGCGGGAACTACAATGAGCAGTTCTTC
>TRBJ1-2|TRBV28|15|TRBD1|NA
CASSLLWQGVYGYTF
TGTGCCAGCAGTTTATTGTGGCAGGGGGTCTATGGCTACACCTTC
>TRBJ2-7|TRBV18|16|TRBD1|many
CASSSKYQGALDEQYF
TGTGCCAGCTCATCCAAATATCAGGGGGCGCTCGACGAGCAGTACTTC
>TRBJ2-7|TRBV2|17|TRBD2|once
CASSESQSTSGSHEQYF
TGTGCCAGCAGTGAAAGCCAGTCGACTAGCGGGAGCCACGAGCAGTACTTC
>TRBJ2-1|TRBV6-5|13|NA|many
CASSSGPNNEQFF
TGTGCCAGCAGTTCCGGACCAAACAATGAGCAGTTCTTC
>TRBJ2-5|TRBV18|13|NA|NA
CASSPRIGETQYF
TGTGCCAGCTCACCGAGGATCGGAGAGACCCAGTACTTC
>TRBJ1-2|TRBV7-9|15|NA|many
CASSFGTGGDWGYTF
TGTGCCAGCAGCTTCGGAACAGGAGGGGATTGGGGCTACACCTTC
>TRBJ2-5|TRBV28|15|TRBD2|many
CASSPGLAGAETQYF
TGTGCCAGCAGTCCGGGACTAGCGGGAGCGGAGACCCAGTACTTC
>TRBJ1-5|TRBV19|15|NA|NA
CASSNGTGVYQPQHF
TGTGCCAGTAGTAATGGGACTGGGGTTTATCAGCCCCAGCATTTT
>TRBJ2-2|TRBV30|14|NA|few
CAWNRLRNTGELFF
TGTGCCTGGAATCGACTACGGAACACCGGGGAGCTGTTTTTT
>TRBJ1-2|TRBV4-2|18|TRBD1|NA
CASGQDDWGTGLNYGYTF
TGTGCCAGCGGCCAAGATGATTGGGGGACAGGGCTTAACTATGGCTACACCTTC
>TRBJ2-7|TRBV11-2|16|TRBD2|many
CASSPRELAGGYEQYF
TGTGCCAGCAGCCCACGGGAACTAGCGGGAGGCTACGAGCAGTACTTC
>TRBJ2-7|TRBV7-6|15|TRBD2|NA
CASSFSIGGSYEQYF
TGTGCCAGCAGCTTCTCGATCGGGGGGTCCTACGAGCAGTACTTC
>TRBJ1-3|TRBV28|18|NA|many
CASSLSFYGQRSGNTIYF
TGTGCCAGCAGTTTAAGTTTTTACGGACAGCGCTCTGGAAACACCATATATTTT
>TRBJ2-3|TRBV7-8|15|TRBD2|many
CASSSTGTSKDTQYF
TGTGCCAGCAGCTCAACCGGGACTAGTAAAGATACGCAGTATTTT
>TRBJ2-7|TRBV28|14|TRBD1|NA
CASRPGQGRHEQYF
TGTGCCAGCAGACCGGGACAGGGGCGGCACGAGCAGTACTTC
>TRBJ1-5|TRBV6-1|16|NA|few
CATSPRGGATNQPQHF
TGTGCCACCTCACCTCGGGGGGGGGCGACCAATCAGCCCCAGCATTTT
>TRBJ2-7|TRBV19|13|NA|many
CASSSISSGEQYF
TGTGCCAGTAGCTCGATCTCCTCGGGCGAGCAGTACTTC
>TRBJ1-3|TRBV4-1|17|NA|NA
CASSQLVTGSSGNTIYF
TGCGCCAGCAGCCAATTAGTGACGGGGAGCTCTGGAAACACCATATATTTT
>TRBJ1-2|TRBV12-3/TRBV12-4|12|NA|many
CASSPDHYGYTF
TGTGCCAGCAGTCCCGATCACTATGGCTACACCTTC
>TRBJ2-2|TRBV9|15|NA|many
CASSPALGNTGELFF
TGTGCCAGCAGTCCCGCTCTAGGGAACACCGGGGAGCTGTTTTTT
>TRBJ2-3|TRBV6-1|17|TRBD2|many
CASSELAGGGGTDTQYF
TGTGCCAGCAGTGAACTAGCGGGAGGAGGGGGCACAGATACGCAGTATTTT
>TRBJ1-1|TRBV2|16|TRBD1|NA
CASSEGTGVENTEAFF
TGTGCCAGCAGTGAGGGGACAGGGGTAGAGAACACTGAAGCTTTCTTT
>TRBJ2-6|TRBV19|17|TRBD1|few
CASRRDRGPSGANVLTF
TGTGCCAGTAGAAGAGACAGGGGGCCTTCAGGGGCCAACGTCCTGACTTTC
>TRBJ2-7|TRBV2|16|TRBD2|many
CASSESGDWVFYEQYF
TGTGCCAGCAGTGAAAGCGGGGATTGGGTTTTCTACGAGCAGTACTTC
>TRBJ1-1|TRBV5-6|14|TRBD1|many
CASSSGQGIAEAFF
TGTGCCAGCAGCTCGGGACAGGGTATCGCTGAAGCTTTCTTT
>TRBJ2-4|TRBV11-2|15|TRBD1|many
CASSFTTGLKNIQYF
TGTGCCAGCAGCTTTACGACAGGGCTCAAAAACATTCAGTACTTC
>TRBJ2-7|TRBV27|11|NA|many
CAKLSQGEQYF
TGTGCCAAGCTCTCCCAGGGCGAGCAGTACTTC
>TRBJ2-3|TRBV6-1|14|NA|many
CASNSDPRTDTQYF
TGTGCCAGCAACTCGGACCCCCGGACAGATACGCAGTATTTT
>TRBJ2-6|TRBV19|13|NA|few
CASTPYGANVLTF
TGTGCCAGTACCCCCTATGGGGCCAACGTCCTGACTTTC
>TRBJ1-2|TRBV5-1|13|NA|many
CASSLAEAYGYTF
TGCGCCAGCAGCTTGGCAGAAGCCTATGGCTACACCTTC
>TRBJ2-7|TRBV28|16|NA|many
CASSFLLAELSYEQYF
TGTGCCAGCAGTTTTCTGTTAGCGGAGCTCTCCTACGAGCAGTACTTC
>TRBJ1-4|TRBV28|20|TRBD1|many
CASSSERWAIPGQGAKKLFF
TGTGCCAGCAGTTCAGAGCGCTGGGCTATTCCGGGACAGGGGGCTAAAAAACTGTTTTTT
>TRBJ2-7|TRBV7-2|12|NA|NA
CASSQRTTEQYF
TGTGCCAGCAGCCAAAGGACTACCGAGCAGTACTTC
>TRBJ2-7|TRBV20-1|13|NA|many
CSARDSSRAEQYF
TGCAGTGCTAGGGACTCCTCGCGGGCCGAGCAGTACTTC
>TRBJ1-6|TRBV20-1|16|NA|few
CSARDRTRAYNSPLHF
TGCAGTGCTCGTGACAGGACGCGCGCATATAATTCACCCCTCCACTTT
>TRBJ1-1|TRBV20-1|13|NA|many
CSARVLLNTEAFF
TGCAGTGCTAGAGTGCTTTTGAACACTGAAGCTTTCTTT
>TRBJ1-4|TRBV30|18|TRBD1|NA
CAWSVRGQGGTLSEKLFF
TGTGCCTGGAGTGTACGGGGACAGGGAGGAACCTTATCTGAAAAACTGTTTTTT
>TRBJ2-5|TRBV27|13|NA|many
CASSIDFGGTQYF
TGTGCCAGCAGTATTGACTTCGGGGGGACCCAGTACTTC
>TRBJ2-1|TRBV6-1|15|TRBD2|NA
CASSEAWGGYNEQFF
TGTGCCAGCAGTGAAGCATGGGGGGGTTACAATGAGCAGTTCTTC
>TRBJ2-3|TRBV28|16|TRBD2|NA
CASSRGLAGARDTQYF
TGTGCCAGCAGCCGGGGACTAGCGGGAGCTAGAGATACGCAGTATTTT
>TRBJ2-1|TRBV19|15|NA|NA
CASSPLYRQYNEQFF
TGTGCCAGTAGTCCCCTGTACCGCCAATACAATGAGCAGTTCTTC
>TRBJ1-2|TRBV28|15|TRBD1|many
CASSSPGQGAYGYTF
TGTGCCAGCAGTTCTCCGGGACAGGGAGCCTATGGCTACACCTTC
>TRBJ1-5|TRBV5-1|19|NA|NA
CASRQTLGHPDDSNQPQHF
TGCGCCAGCAGACAGACGCTGGGACATCCAGACGATAGCAATCAGCCCCAGCATTTT
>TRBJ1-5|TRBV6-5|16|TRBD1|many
CASSYVARGLGQPQHF
TGTGCCAGCAGTTACGTCGCCAGGGGGCTCGGTCAGCCCCAGCATTTT
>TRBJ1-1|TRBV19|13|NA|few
CASTLGSYTEAFF
TGTGCCAGTACCCTTGGCAGCTACACTGAAGCTTTCTTT
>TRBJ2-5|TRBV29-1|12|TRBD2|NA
CSVLSGRETQYF
TGCAGCGTTCTTAGCGGGAGAGAGACCCAGTACTTC
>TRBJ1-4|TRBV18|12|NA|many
CASSPDGEKLFF
TGTGCCAGCTCACCCGACGGTGAAAAACTGTTTTTT
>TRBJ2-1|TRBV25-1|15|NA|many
CASSEGASALNEQFF
TGTGCCAGCAGTGAAGGGGCTAGCGCTTTGAATGAGCAGTTCTTC
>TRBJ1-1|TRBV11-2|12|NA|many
CASSFPQTEAFF
TGTGCCAGCAGCTTCCCACAGACTGAAGCTTTCTTT